The source of this T cell receptor beta chain is a study of CD8+CD57+ T cells in acquired aplastic anemia. All patients picked for sequencing had shown, by flow cytometry, an expansion of CD8+CD57+ cells. The CDR3 extends over 15 amino acids. V was cut by 5 bases and J by 1 base, with 12 bases left in between. Per germline, CDR1 MNHEY and CDR2 SMNVEV (reference sequence). According to the study, genomic DNA was the template for TCR beta VDJ and CDR3 profiling. In TCRdb, the reads were re-called with MiXCR into one record per CDR3 protein. The sample lists 120,000 or so distinct CDR3 sequences; approximately 36% were seen once.

The material sequenced was sorted CD4+, CD8+, or CD8+CD57+ T cells (not recorded which) from PBMCs. This TCR was recovered from a human donor with aplastic anemia. The gene calls are TRBV27 and TRBJ1-5; D ambiguous. The CDR3 DNA is TGTGCCAGCAGTGGCGAGGTCGCGAGCAATCAGCCCCAGCATTTT. Amino acid sequence: CASSGEVASNQPQHF.